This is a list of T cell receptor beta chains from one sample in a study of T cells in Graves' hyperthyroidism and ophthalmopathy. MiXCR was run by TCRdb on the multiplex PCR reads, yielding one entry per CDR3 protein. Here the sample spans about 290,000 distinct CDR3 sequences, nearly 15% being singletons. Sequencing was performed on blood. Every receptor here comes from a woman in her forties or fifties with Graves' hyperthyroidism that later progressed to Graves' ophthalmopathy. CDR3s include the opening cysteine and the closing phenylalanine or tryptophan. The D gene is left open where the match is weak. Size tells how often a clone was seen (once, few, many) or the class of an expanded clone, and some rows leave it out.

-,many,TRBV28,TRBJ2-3,TGTGCCAGCAGTATGACGGCTTCTGGGACAGATACGCAGTATTTT,CASSMTASGTDTQYF
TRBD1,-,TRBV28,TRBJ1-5,TGTGCCAGCAGTTTATACCAGGGGGCGCAGCAGCCCCAGCATTTT,CASSLYQGAQQPQHF
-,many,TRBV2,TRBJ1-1,TGTGCCAGCAGTGTCTTCCGGGACCCAGAACAGGCTTTCTTT,CASSVFRDPEQAFF
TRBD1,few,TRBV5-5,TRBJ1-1,TGTGCCAGCACCGATAACAGGGGCTTCAACACTGAAGCTTTCTTT,CASTDNRGFNTEAFF
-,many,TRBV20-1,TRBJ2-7,TGCAGTGCTAGAGTCTACGAGCAGTACTTC,CSARVYEQYF
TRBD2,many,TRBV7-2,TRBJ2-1,TGTGCCAGCAGCCCATCAATCCCGGGACTAGCGGGAGTATTCTGGGAGCAGTTCTTC,CASSPSIPGLAGVFWEQFF
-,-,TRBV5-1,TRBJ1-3,TGCGCCAGCAGCTTGGATCAGAGGTACAACACCATATATTTT,CASSLDQRYNTIYF
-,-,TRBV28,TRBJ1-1,TGTGCCAGCAGTTTGACCCCGTTCACTGAAGCTTTCTTT,CASSLTPFTEAFF
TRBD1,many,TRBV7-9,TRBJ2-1,TGTGCCAGCAGCGACAGGGGCGAAGAGTACAATGAGCAGTTCTTC,CASSDRGEEYNEQFF
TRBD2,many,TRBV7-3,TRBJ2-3,TGTGCCAGCAGCTCCTGGGGGGAGGGCCTCGCAGATACGCAGTATTTT,CASSSWGEGLADTQYF
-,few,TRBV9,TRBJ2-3,TGTGCCAGCAGCGTAGGTAACGCAGATACGCAGTATTTT,CASSVGNADTQYF
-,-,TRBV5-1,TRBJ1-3,TGCGCCAGCAGCTTGAATGGGGTAGTGAGAGGAAACACCATATATTTT,CASSLNGVVRGNTIYF
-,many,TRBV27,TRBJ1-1,TGTGCCAGCAAGGCGGGGGGTAACACTGAAGCTTTCTTT,CASKAGGNTEAFF
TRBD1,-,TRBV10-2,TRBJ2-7,TGCGCCAGCACCGACGTTCGGGACAGGGGATCCCACGAGCAGTACTTC,CASTDVRDRGSHEQYF
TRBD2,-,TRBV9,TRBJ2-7,TGTGCCAGCAGCCCGACAGCGGGAAGCTCCTACGAGCAGTACTTC,CASSPTAGSSYEQYF
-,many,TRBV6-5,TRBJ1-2,TGTGCCAGCAGTTACTCGGGCGGTGATGGCTACACCTTC,CASSYSGGDGYTF
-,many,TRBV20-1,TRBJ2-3,TGCAGTGCTAGCCCCACAGGGAGGATTAGCACAGATACGCAGTATTTT,CSASPTGRISTDTQYF
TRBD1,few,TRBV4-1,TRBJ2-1,TGCGCCAGCAGCCTCGACCCAGGGGGCACCCACAATGAGCAGTTCTTC,CASSLDPGGTHNEQFF
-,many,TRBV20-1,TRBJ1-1,TGCAGTGCTAGACGGCAGAACACTGAAGCTTTCTTT,CSARRQNTEAFF
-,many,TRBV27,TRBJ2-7,TGTGCCACCTCCGGCAGGGGACCCTACGAGCAGTACTTC,CATSGRGPYEQYF
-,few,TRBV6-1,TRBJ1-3,TGTGCCAGCAGTGTTGAACAGGGCTCTGGAAACACCATATATTTT,CASSVEQGSGNTIYF
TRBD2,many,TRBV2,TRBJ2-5,TGTGCCAGCAGTGAACTAGCGGGGGAGACCCAGTACTTC,CASSELAGETQYF
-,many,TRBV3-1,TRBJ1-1,TGTGCCAGCAGCCACAGCTCAGGGATCACTGAAGCTTTCTTT,CASSHSSGITEAFF
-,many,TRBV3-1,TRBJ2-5,TGTGCCAGCAGCCCCGGTCTGGTGACCCAGTACTTC,CASSPGLVTQYF
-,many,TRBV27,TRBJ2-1,TGTGCCAGCAGTTTATACCGGGAACCTATCAATGAGCAGTTCTTC,CASSLYREPINEQFF
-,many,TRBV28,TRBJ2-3,TGTGCCAGCAGTTGGACAGATACGCAGTATTTT,CASSWTDTQYF
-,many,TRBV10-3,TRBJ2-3,TGTGCCATCAGTGAGTCGGGGGAAGGAAGTGGGACAGATACGCAGTATTTT,CAISESGEGSGTDTQYF
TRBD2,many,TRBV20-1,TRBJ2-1,TGCAGTGCGACCTATGCACTAGCGGGAGGGCAGAAGCAGTTCTTC,CSATYALAGGQKQFF
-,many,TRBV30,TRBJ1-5,TGTGCCTGGAGTGCTGGCAATCTGGCTCAGCCCCAGCATTTT,CAWSAGNLAQPQHF
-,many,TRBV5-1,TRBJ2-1,TGCGCCAGCAGCTTTCAGCGATACAATGAGCAGTTCTTC,CASSFQRYNEQFF
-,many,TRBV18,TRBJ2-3,TGTGCCAGCTCACCGCGTAGTAAGGGGATGGATACGCAGTATTTT,CASSPRSKGMDTQYF
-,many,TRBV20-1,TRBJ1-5,TGCAGTGCTGAGCAGGGAAGCAATCAGCCCCAGCATTTT,CSAEQGSNQPQHF
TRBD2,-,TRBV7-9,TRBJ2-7,TGTGCCAGCAGTCCTGGACTAGCGGCTTACTACGAGCAGTACTTC,CASSPGLAAYYEQYF
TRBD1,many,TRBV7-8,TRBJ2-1,TGTGCCAGCAGCCCAGGGACAGTCCACAATGAGCAGTTCTTC,CASSPGTVHNEQFF
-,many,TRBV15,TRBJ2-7,TGTGCCACCAGCAGAGGTGACACCTACGAGCAGTACTTC,CATSRGDTYEQYF
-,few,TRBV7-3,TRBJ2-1,TGTGCCAGCAGCTTAATGGCCAGGGGAGCTGGTGAGCAGTTCTTC,CASSLMARGAGEQFF
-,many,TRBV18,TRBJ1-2,TGTGCCAGCTCCCCTAACGCACAGGGTGCACGGGGCTACACCTTC,CASSPNAQGARGYTF
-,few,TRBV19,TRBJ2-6,TGTGCCAGTAGTATGGCTTGGGGGGCCAACGTCCTGACTTTC,CASSMAWGANVLTF
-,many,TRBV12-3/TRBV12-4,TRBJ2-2,TGTGCCAGCAGAACGGGCAGCCTTCTCACCGGGGAGCTGTTTTTT,CASRTGSLLTGELFF
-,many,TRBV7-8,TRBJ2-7,TGTGCCAGCAGCTTTCGGGACACGACGTCCTACGAGCAGTACTTC,CASSFRDTTSYEQYF